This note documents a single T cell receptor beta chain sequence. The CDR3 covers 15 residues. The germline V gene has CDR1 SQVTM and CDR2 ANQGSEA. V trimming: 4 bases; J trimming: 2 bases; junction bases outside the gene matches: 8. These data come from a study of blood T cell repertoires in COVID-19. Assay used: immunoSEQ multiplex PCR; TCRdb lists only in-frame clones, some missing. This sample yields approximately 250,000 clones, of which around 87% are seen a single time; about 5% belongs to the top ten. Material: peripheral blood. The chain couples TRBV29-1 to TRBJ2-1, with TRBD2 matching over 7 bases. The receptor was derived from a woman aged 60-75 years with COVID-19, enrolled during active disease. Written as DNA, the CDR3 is TGCAGCGTTGCCCAACGGGAGGTCCCCTACAATGAGCAGTTCTTC. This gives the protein CSVAQREVPYNEQFF.